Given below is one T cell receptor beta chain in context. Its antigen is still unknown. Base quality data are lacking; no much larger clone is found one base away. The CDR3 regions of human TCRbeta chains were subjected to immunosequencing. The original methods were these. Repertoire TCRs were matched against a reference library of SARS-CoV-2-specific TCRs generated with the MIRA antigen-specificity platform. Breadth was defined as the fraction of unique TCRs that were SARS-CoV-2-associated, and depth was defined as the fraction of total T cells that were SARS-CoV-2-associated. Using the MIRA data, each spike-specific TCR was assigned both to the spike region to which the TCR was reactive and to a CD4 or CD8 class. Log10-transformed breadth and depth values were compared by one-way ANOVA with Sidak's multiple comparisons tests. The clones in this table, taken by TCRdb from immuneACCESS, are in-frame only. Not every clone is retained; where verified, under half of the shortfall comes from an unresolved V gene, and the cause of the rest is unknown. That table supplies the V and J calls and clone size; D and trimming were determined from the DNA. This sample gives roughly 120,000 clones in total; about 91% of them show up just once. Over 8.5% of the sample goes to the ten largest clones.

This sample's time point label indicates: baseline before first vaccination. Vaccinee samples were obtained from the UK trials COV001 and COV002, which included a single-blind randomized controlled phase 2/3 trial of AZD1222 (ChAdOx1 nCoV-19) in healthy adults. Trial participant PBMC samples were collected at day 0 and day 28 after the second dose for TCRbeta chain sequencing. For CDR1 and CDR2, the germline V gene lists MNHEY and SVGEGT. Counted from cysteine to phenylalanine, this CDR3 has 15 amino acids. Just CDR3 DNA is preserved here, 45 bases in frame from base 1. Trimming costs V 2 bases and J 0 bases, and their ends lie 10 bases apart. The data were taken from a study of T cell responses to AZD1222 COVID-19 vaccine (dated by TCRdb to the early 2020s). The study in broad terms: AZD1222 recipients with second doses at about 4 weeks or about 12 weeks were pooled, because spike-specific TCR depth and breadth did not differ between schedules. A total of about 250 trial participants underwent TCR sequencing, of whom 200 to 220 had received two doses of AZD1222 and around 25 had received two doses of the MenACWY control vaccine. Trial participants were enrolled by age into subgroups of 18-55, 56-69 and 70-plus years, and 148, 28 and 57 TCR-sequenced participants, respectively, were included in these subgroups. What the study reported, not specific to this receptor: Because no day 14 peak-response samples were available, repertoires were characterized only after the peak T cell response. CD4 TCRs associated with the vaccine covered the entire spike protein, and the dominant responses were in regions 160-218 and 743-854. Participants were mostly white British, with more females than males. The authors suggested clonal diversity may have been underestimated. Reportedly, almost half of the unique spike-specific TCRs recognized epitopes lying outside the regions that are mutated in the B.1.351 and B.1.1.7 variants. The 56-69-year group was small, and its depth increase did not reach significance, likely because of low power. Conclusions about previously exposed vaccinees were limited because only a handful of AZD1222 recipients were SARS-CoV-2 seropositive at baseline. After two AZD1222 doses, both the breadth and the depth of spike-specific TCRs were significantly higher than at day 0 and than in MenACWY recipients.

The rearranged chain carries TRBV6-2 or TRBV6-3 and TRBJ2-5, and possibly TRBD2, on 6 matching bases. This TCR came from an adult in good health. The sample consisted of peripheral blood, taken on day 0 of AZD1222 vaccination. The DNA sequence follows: TGTGCCAGCAGTTACGGCCCGGGGGACCAAGAGACCCAGTACTTC. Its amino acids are CASSYGPGDQETQYF.